The rows below give T cell receptor beta chains drawn from one sample of a study of T cell responses to AZD1222 COVID-19 vaccine. Some clones are missing from TCRdb's copy, which holds only in-frame ones; the method was immunoSEQ multiplex PCR. The sample records approximately 70,000 clones, 80% being singletons. The source was peripheral blood, collected 28 days after the second AZD1222 dose. The receptors originated from an adult who received the AZD1222 COVID-19 vaccine. Both conserved end residues are trimmed from each CDR3. Each record gives: V gene, J gene, D gene, CDR3 protein. D genes are given only for firm matches.

TRBV2	TRBJ1-3	-	ASSEYRVSSGNTIY
TRBV11-1	TRBJ1-6	TRBD1	ASSGTGVSYNSPLH
TRBV4-1	TRBJ2-1	TRBD1	ASSQDRDRGLMYNEQF
TRBV20-1	TRBJ2-5	-	SASVGANQETQY
TRBV3-1/TRBV3-2	TRBJ1-1	TRBD1	ASSHVLQGGTEAF
TRBV27	TRBJ2-5	-	ASSLGETQY
TRBV5-1	TRBJ2-5	TRBD2	ASSGSGGAGETQY
TRBV7-8	TRBJ2-5	TRBD2	ASSLSGGKETQY
TRBV7-8	TRBJ2-7	-	ASSLLGLGQQRGYEQY
TRBV15	TRBJ1-4	-	ATSTDGIEKLF
TRBV5-4	TRBJ2-2	TRBD1	ASSLDRGIGELF
TRBV5-1	TRBJ1-6	-	ASKTGWQGNSPLH
TRBV5-6	TRBJ1-6	-	ASSDGPLGNSPLH
TRBV2	TRBJ2-1	-	ASSEARGATYNEQF
TRBV3-1/TRBV3-2	TRBJ1-2	-	ASSQPNRGGYT
TRBV6-5	TRBJ1-2	TRBD1	ASSLGQDNGYT
TRBV28	TRBJ1-6	TRBD1	ASSPAGQGGFNSPLH
TRBV6-5	TRBJ2-7	TRBD2	ASRRTSPEAEQY
TRBV6-1	TRBJ1-3	-	ASSEVGRGLSGNTIY
TRBV28	TRBJ1-4	TRBD1	ASSLLTGANEKLF
TRBV19	TRBJ2-7	TRBD2	ASSGTSGVYEQY
TRBV5-4	TRBJ1-2	TRBD1	ASSLKTGGDYGYT
TRBV9	TRBJ2-7	TRBD1	ASSVGDRGYYEQY
TRBV28	TRBJ2-7	TRBD2	ASLAGDSSYEQY
TRBV5-5	TRBJ1-3	-	ASRSDLFSGNTIY
TRBV10-3	TRBJ1-1	TRBD1	ATGEGQVNTEAF
TRBV6-6	TRBJ1-6	-	ASSPPSYNSPLH
TRBV7-8	TRBJ2-1	-	ASSKGYSNFNEQF
TRBV9	TRBJ1-5	-	ASSEGGTVHQPQH
TRBV2	TRBJ2-2	-	ASSEHPRDTGELF
TRBV16	TRBJ1-4	TRBD1	ASSQYGTGGPNEKLF
TRBV12-3/TRBV12-4	TRBJ2-3	-	ASEPDTQY
TRBV6-5	TRBJ1-1	-	ASDRGRDTEAF